A single sample is the source of the 14 T cell receptor beta chains below, sequenced in a study of blood T cell repertoires in COVID-19. Using immunoSEQ multiplex PCR, the repertoire was profiled, and TCRdb retains in-frame clones only, with some absent. The repertoire consists of roughly 100,000 clones, with roughly three quarters occurring once and the leading ten covering around 10%. Material: peripheral blood. Source of these receptors: an elderly woman with acute or convalescent COVID-19.

This chain joins TRBV2 and TRBJ2-2; tentative D call: TRBD2 (6 bases). Trimming took 2 bases from V and 7 from J, leaving 14 bases between them. This CDR3 region has 15 residues. Germline V lookup: CDR1 SNHLY, CDR2 FYNNEI. CDR3 sequence: CASSERGGVGGELFF. DNA for the CDR3: TGTGCCAGCAGTGAAAGGGGCGGGGTTGGCGGGGAGCTGTTTTTT.

CDR3 DNA: TGTGCCAGCAGCGCTGCGGAGACCCAGTACTTC. Translated: CASSAAETQYF. This chain joins TRBV7-9 and TRBJ2-5; no clear D gene. The germline V gene has CDR1 SEHNR and CDR2 FQNEAQ (reference sequence). CDR3 length: 11 amino acids. Trimming stripped 5 bases from V and 5 bases from J, with 6 bases between.

This clone has only a few counts. This sequence joins TRBV2 and TRBJ2-7; weak D call: TRBD1 (5 bases). The CDR3 length is 14 residues. V was cut by 7 bases and J by 5 bases, with 18 bases left in between. The V gene's germline CDR1 is SNHLY and CDR2 FYNNEI. CDR3 DNA: TGTGCCAGCACCGAACGACGCAGGGTCGACGAGCAGTACTTC. Protein sequence: CASTERRRVDEQYF.

This clone has a handful of counts. This chain's CDR3 is CASSPRRWEAFF. The CDR3 nucleotides read TGTGCCAGCAGCCCGAGAAGGTGGGAGGCTTTCTTT. The chain carries TRBV3-1 (or the pseudogene TRBV3-2) and TRBJ1-1, with D unclear. The CDR3 runs to 12 residues. CDR1 is LGHDT and CDR2 is YNNKEL in the germline V gene (reference sequence). Trimming took 4 bases from V and 11 from J, leaving 14 bases between them.

The chain combines TRBV18 with TRBJ2-7; D remains ambiguous. This CDR3 is 11 amino acids long. V was trimmed by 4 bases and J by 4 bases, leaving 5 bases between them. Germline values: CDR1 KGHSH, CDR2 LQKENI. CDR3 sequence reads: CASSREYEQYF. In DNA form, the CDR3 reads TGTGCCAGCTCACGCGAATACGAGCAGTACTTC.

This clone was detected only once. CDR3 nucleotides: TGTGCCAGCAGTATCTCCTACAATGAGCAGTTCTTC. Its protein product is CASSISYNEQFF. The J gene is TRBJ2-1, the V gene TRBV7-9; no reliable D call. The germline V and J ends were trimmed by 6 bases and 0 bases, with 3 bases remaining between them. This CDR3 region has 12 residues. Looked up from germline, CDR1 is SEHNR and CDR2 is FQNEAQ (reference sequence).

This chain joins TRBV5-7 and TRBJ2-2; weak D call: TRBD2 (5 bases). TRBV5-7 is an open reading frame whose function is uncertain. CDR3 length: 14 amino acids. Trimming cost V 5 bases and J 3 bases, with 11 bases left between them. As DNA, the CDR3 is TGTGCCAGCAGGGGAGTCTTGTACACCGGGGAGCTGTTTTTT. Translated, it gives CASRGVLYTGELFF.

The V gene is TRBV7-2, the J gene TRBJ2-2; TRBD2 aligns across 13 bases. Germline V gene data show CDR1 as SGHTA and CDR2 as FQGNSA. V shed 0 bases and J 8 bases; nucleotides not matched to a gene: 9. This CDR3 is built from 18 residues. This CDR3 is CASSLALTSGRAAGELFF. The CDR3 DNA reads TGTGCCAGCAGCTTAGCGTTAACTAGCGGGAGGGCCGCAGGGGAGCTGTTTTTT.

The chain carries TRBV6-5 and TRBJ1-2; tentatively, D is TRBD1 (5 bases). CDR3 length: 12 amino acids. Germline-derived CDR1 and CDR2 are MNHEY and SVGAGI. V shed 10 bases and J shed 4 bases, with 13 bases lying between them. CDR3 nucleotide sequence: TGTGCCATCCGTGGGGGGGGCTATGGCTACACCTTC. This translates into CAIRGGGYGYTF.

The gene calls are TRBV5-1 and TRBJ2-3; perhaps TRBD2 as D (6 bases). Germline V gene sequence: CDR1 SGHRS, CDR2 YFSETQ. CDR3 length: 17 amino acids. V dropped 0 bases and J dropped 6 bases, with 20 bases sitting between them. The CDR3 nucleotides read TGCGCCAGCAGCTTGGCGTTATACGGGAGTGCATTGGATACGCAGTATTTT. It translates to CASSLALYGSALDTQYF.

This chain uses TRBV5-1 with TRBJ2-6; D call uncertain. The CDR3 is 14 residues long. Germline lookup yields CDR1 SGHRS and CDR2 YFSETQ. Between the trimmed V and J ends, which lost 3 bases and 3 bases, there was a span of 7 bases. This chain's CDR3 is CASSSPGGANVLTF. The CDR3 region has the DNA TGCGCCAGCAGCTCGCCAGGTGGGGCCAACGTCCTGACTTTC.

The J gene is TRBJ1-5, the V gene TRBV7-2, with 7 bases fitting TRBD1. J lost 4 bases, V lost 5 bases, and 8 bases had no gene match. The germline gives CDR1 SGHTA, CDR2 FQGNSA. This CDR3 comprises 15 residues. CDR3 sequence (DNA): TGTGCCAGCAGCGTAGGGGGCACGGAGAATCAGCCCCAGCATTTT. It is translated as CASSVGGTENQPQHF. The full variable domain, in which reference TRBV7-2 and TRBJ1-5 provide the parts outside the CDR3, is GAGVSQSPSNKVTEKGKDVELRCDPISGHTALYWYRQSLGQGLEFLIYFQGNSAPDKSGLPSDRFSAERTGGSVSTLTIQRTQQEDSAVYLCASSVGGTENQPQHFGDGTRLSIL.

The genes are TRBV5-8 and TRBJ2-1, with TRBD1 matching 12 bases. Germline V gives CDR1 SGHTS, CDR2 YDEGEE. With V trimmed by 0 bases and J by 7 bases, 2 bases remained unmatched. This CDR3 contains 15 residues. The CDR3 sequence is CASSLVGQGANEQFF. CDR3 nucleotide sequence: TGTGCCAGCAGCTTGGTGGGACAGGGGGCGAATGAGCAGTTCTTC.

The rearrangement joins TRBV18 to TRBJ1-1; the D is unclear. Germline CDR1 and CDR2: KGHSH and LQKENI. V was pared by 1 base and J by 2 bases, with 17 bases between. This CDR3 has 17 amino acids. The CDR3 region has the DNA TGTGCCAGCTCACCACAGAGGGCAGGAGGTAGAAACACTGAAGCTTTCTTT. Translated, it gives CASSPQRAGGRNTEAFF. Looking up the rest from reference TRBV18 and TRBJ1-1 gives the full variable domain: NAGVMQNPRHLVRRRGQEARLRCSPMKGHSHVYWYRQLPEEGLKFMVYLQKENIIDESGMPKERFSAEFPKEGPSILRIQQVVRGDSAAYFCASSPQRAGGRNTEAFFGQGTRLTVV.